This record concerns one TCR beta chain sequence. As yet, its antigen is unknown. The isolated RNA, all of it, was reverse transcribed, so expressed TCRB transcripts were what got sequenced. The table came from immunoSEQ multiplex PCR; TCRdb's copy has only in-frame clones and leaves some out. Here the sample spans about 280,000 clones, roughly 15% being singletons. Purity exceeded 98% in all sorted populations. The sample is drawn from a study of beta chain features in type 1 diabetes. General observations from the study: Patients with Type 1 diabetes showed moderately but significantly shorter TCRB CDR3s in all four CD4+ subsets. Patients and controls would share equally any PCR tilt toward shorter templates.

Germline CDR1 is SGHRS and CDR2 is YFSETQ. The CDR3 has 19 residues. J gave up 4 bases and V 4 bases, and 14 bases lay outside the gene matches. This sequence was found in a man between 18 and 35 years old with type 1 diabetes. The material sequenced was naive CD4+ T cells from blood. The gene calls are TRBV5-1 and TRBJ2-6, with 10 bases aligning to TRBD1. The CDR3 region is CASSTSPRDRGMGANVLTF. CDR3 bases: TGCGCCAGCAGCACATCACCCCGGGACAGGGGAATGGGGGCCAACGTCCTGACTTTC.